These 24 T cell receptor beta chains originate from one sample sequenced in a study of naive and memory T cell subsets. The beta constant-region primer was an equimolar mix of two oligonucleotides covering TRBC1 and TRBC2. The ligated cDNA underwent four PCR rounds using SP2 and nested alpha and beta constant-region primers. TCRdb independently ran MiXCR on the UMI-ligation and nested PCR reads; one entry per CDR3 protein. The sample lists about 120,000 distinct CDR3 sequences; 30% to 45% were seen once. The sequenced sample was central memory CD4+ T cells from blood. The receptors come from a human donor in good health.

V gene TRBV29-1 combines with J gene TRBJ2-3, with TRBD2 matching 14 bases. CDR1 and CDR2 (germline): SQVTM, ANQGSEA. The CDR3 length is 14 residues. V was pared by 6 bases and J by 4 bases, with 3 bases of the junction left unmatched. The CDR3 loop reads CSVGTSGRADTQYF. The CDR3 nucleotides are TGCAGCGTCGGGACTAGCGGGAGAGCAGATACGCAGTATTTT.

This clonotype was detected only a few times. The CDR3: CSVSPALVGVNNEQFF. The CDR3 DNA sequence: TGCAGCGTTTCTCCAGCACTAGTAGGGGTAAACAATGAGCAGTTCTTC. This chain uses TRBV29-1 with TRBJ2-1; the D gene could be TRBD1 or TRBD2 (5 bases each). Germline V gene lookup returns CDR1 SQVTM and CDR2 ANQGSEA. The CDR3 is 16 residues long. V was trimmed by 5 bases and J by 5 bases, leaving 22 bases between them.

This clonotype was seen a handful of times. The V and J genes are TRBV10-3 and TRBJ1-2, with D possibly TRBD1 on 6 matching bases. The CDR3 is made up of 14 amino acids. Trimming removed 2 bases from V and 4 bases from J, with 11 bases in between. The germline gives CDR1 ENHRY, CDR2 SYGVKD. The CDR3 is CAISEQGSGYGYTF. In nucleotides, the CDR3 is TGTGCCATCAGTGAGCAGGGGTCAGGCTATGGCTACACCTTC.

This clonotype is medium-sized by share. V and J are TRBV29-1 and TRBJ2-7; D may be TRBD2 (6 bases). Trimming removed 4 bases from V and 2 bases from J, with 18 bases in between. The CDR3 totals 15 residues. The germline V gene has CDR1 SQVTM and CDR2 ANQGSEA. Here the CDR3 reads CSVVLMEGSTYEQYF. CDR3 in DNA: TGCAGCGTTGTCTTGATGGAGGGGAGTACCTACGAGCAGTACTTC.

This clonotype was seen more than once but under ten times. The chain carries TRBV7-2 and TRBJ2-5; no reliable D call. CDR1 and CDR2 from the germline V gene are SGHTA and FQGNSA. V lost 1 base and J lost 2, with 8 bases in between. The CDR3 has 14 amino acids. The CDR3 loop is CASSLVGIQETQYF. The CDR3 coding sequence is TGTGCCAGCAGCTTAGTAGGCATACAAGAGACCCAGTACTTC.

The V and J genes are TRBV19 and TRBJ2-5; 7 bases are a match to TRBD2. Germline-derived CDR1 and CDR2 are LNHDA and SQIVND (reference sequence). V was clipped by 3 bases and J by 5 bases; unmatched bases: 12. The CDR3 sequence is 16 residues long. CDR3 sequence reads: CASSIMSGDPMETQYF. The CDR3 DNA sequence: TGTGCCAGTAGTATCATGAGCGGGGACCCGATGGAGACCCAGTACTTC.

J is TRBJ2-1 and V is TRBV5-1; 11 nucleotides agree with TRBD2. Looked up from germline, CDR1 is SGHRS and CDR2 is YFSETQ. The CDR3 extends over 17 amino acids. J gave up 9 bases and V 0 bases, and 11 bases lay outside the gene matches. The CDR3 coding sequence is TGCGCCAGCAGCTTGGCGGGCCTAGCGGGAGGAGGTGGTGAGCAGTTCTTC. It is translated as CASSLAGLAGGGGEQFF.

The chain combines TRBV20-1 with TRBJ2-7, with D hard to call. The germline V gene encodes CDR1 DFQATT and CDR2 SNEGSKA (reference sequence). This CDR3 is 12 amino acids long. The ends were cut back, 2 bases at V and 2 bases at J, with 7 bases in the middle. CDR3 DNA: TGCAGTGCTAGACCGGACCCCTACGAGCAGTACTTC. It codes for CSARPDPYEQYF.

The chain employs TRBV12-3 or TRBV12-4 and TRBJ2-7; no reliable D call. Trimming removed 6 bases at V and 1 base at J, with 7 bases between. This CDR3 has 12 residues. The CDR3 spells CASSKQSYEQYF. CDR3 bases: TGTGCCAGCAGCAAACAGTCCTACGAGCAGTACTTC.

This clonotype showed up just a few times. This chain joins TRBV18 and TRBJ2-1; possible D gene TRBD2, 6 bases. CDR1 is KGHSH and CDR2 is LQKENI in the germline V gene. Trimming pared 6 bases from V and 3 bases from J, leaving 12 bases between. The CDR3 is 14 amino acids. CDR3 DNA sequence: TGTGCCAGCTCTCCCGGGACTCACTACAATGAGCAGTTCTTC. Translation: CASSPGTHYNEQFF.

This sequence joins TRBV3-1 and TRBJ2-3, with D unclear. This CDR3 spans 14 amino acids. Germline CDR1 LGHDT, CDR2 YNNKEL (reference sequence). Trimming pared 3 bases from V and 4 bases from J, leaving 11 bases between. In DNA form, the CDR3 reads TGTGCCAGCAGCCATTCCGACTTGGCAGATACGCAGTATTTT. It codes for CASSHSDLADTQYF.

There are a few counts of this clonotype. The rearrangement joins TRBV4-3 to TRBJ2-5; possible D gene TRBD2, 6 bases. The CDR3 totals 13 residues. Trimming stripped 0 bases from V and 9 bases from J, with 11 bases between. The germline V gene encodes CDR1 LGHNA and CDR2 YSLEER. The CDR3 loop is CASSQELAQAQYF. The CDR3 DNA is TGCGCCAGCAGCCAAGAACTAGCTCAGGCCCAGTACTTC.

This clonotype occurred a few times. The J gene is TRBJ2-7, the V gene TRBV19, with D unclear. The length of the CDR3 is 12 residues. Germline values: CDR1 LNHDA, CDR2 SQIVND (reference sequence). The ends were cut back, 8 bases at V and 0 bases at J, with 8 bases in the middle. The CDR3 DNA follows: TGTGCCAGTGTGAGTAGCTCCTACGAGCAGTACTTC. Translated: CASVSSSYEQYF.

V gene TRBV7-9 combines with J gene TRBJ1-1; maybe TRBD1 (5 bases). Trimming shortened V by 5 bases and J by 0 bases, and 16 bases separated the two germline ends. Germline V CDR1 and CDR2: SEHNR, FQNEAQ (reference sequence). The CDR3 extends over 16 amino acids. The CDR3 DNA follows: TGTGCCAGCAGCCCTTCGGCAGGGATCATGAACACTGAAGCTTTCTTT. Amino acid sequence: CASSPSAGIMNTEAFF.

The chain is built from TRBV5-1 and TRBJ1-5, with a weak D call TRBD1 (5 bases). V lost 3 bases and J lost 3, with 13 bases in between. CDR1 SGHRS and CDR2 YFSETQ come from the germline V gene. The CDR3 loop spans 15 amino acids. The CDR3 loop reads CASSWTTGDNQPQHF. The CDR3 DNA follows: TGCGCCAGCAGCTGGACGACGGGGGACAATCAGCCCCAGCATTTT.

V is TRBV11-2 and J is TRBJ1-6, with D perhaps TRBD1 (5 bases). V lost 2 bases and J lost 7, with 9 bases in between. The CDR3 loop spans 14 amino acids. Per germline, CDR1 SGHAT and CDR2 FQNNGV. In DNA form, the CDR3 reads TGTGCCAGCAGCTTACGACAGTCAAATTCACCCCTCCACTTT. It codes for CASSLRQSNSPLHF. Drawing the rest from reference TRBV11-2 and TRBJ1-6, the complete variable domain is EAGVAQSPRYKIIEKRQSVAFWCNPISGHATLYWYQQILGQGPKLLIQFQNNGVVDDSQLPKDRFSAERLKGVDSTLKIQPAKLEDSAVYLCASSLRQSNSPLHFGNGTRLTVT.

The rearrangement links TRBV18 to TRBJ1-5; no definite D call. The CDR3 is 13 amino acids. Trimming took 2 bases from V and 3 from J, leaving 5 bases between them. Germline assignment: CDR1 KGHSH and CDR2 LQKENI. The CDR3: CASSPSYNQPQHF. The DNA of the CDR3 is TGTGCCAGCTCACCATCTTACAATCAGCCCCAGCATTTT.

V usage is TRBV12-3 or TRBV12-4 and J usage is TRBJ2-2, with 8 positions matching TRBD2. The CDR3 has 15 amino acids. J was trimmed by 7 bases and V by 4 bases; bases with no gene match: 8. The CDR3 region is CASSSPGLESGELFF. CDR3 bases: TGTGCCAGCAGTTCCCCGGGACTAGAAAGCGGGGAGCTGTTTTTT.

This clonotype was detected a few times. The chain combines TRBV28 with TRBJ2-2; tentatively, D is TRBD1 (6 bases). Trimming shortened V by 5 bases and J by 7 bases, and 17 bases separated the two germline ends. Germline V gives CDR1 MDHEN, CDR2 SYDVKM. CDR3 length equals 15 residues. CDR3 residues: CASSAQGPGGGELFF. CDR3 nucleotides: TGTGCCAGCAGTGCCCAGGGGCCAGGCGGCGGGGAGCTGTTTTTT.

There are a few counts of this clonotype. This chain links TRBV6-6 with TRBJ2-7; 7 bases are a match to TRBD1. Germline values: CDR1 MNHNY, CDR2 SVGAGI (reference sequence). This CDR3 region has 15 residues. Trimming cost V 2 bases and J 2 bases; bases outside gene matches: 6. The CDR3 DNA reads TGTGCCAGCAGTTACATAGGGGGCCGAACCTACGAGCAGTACTTC. Translating it yields CASSYIGGRTYEQYF.

The rearrangement joins TRBV28 to TRBJ2-5; 9 nucleotides align to TRBD1. The CDR3 length is 16 residues. The germline gives CDR1 MDHEN, CDR2 SYDVKM. Trimming removed 5 bases from V and 6 bases from J; junction bases left unmatched: 13. The CDR3 DNA reads TGTGCCAGCAGTCCCGACCGAGGACAGGGGTTGAAGACCCAGTACTTC. Translation: CASSPDRGQGLKTQYF.

A few counts support this clonotype. V usage is TRBV7-2 and J usage is TRBJ2-3; D is unresolved. V was cut by 3 bases and J by 0 bases, with 7 bases left in between. CDR3 length: 14 residues. The germline CDR1 and CDR2 sequences are SGHTA and FQGNSA. As DNA, the CDR3 is TGTGCCAGCAGCTTCAGCCCTAGCACAGATACGCAGTATTTT. Amino acid sequence: CASSFSPSTDTQYF.

This clonotype was seen only a few times. The chain is built from TRBV7-2 and TRBJ2-7; no firm D call. V lost 1 base and J lost 0, with 7 bases in between. Germline V gene sequence: CDR1 SGHTA, CDR2 FQGNSA. The CDR3 extends over 14 amino acids. The CDR3 loop reads CASSLGSYSYEQYF. DNA of the CDR3: TGTGCCAGCAGCTTAGGCAGCTACTCCTACGAGCAGTACTTC.

This clonotype was found a few times. The chain uses TRBV6-1 and TRBJ1-3; weak D call: TRBD1 (5 bases). Germline V gene sequence: CDR1 MNHNS, CDR2 SASEGT. The CDR3 is made up of 15 amino acids. V lost 7 bases and J 1 base, leaving 14 bases between the germline ends. CDR3: CASKPGPGSGNTIYF. In nucleotides, the CDR3 is TGTGCCAGCAAACCGGGACCGGGATCTGGAAACACCATATATTTT.